Shown below are 22 T cell receptor beta chains from a single sample sequenced in a study of blood T cells in healthy people across ages. Then a second PCR, running roughly 6 to 12 cycles, was carried out with a sample-barcoded 5' primer and a J-beta primer mix. TCRdb redid the calling of the 5' RACE reads with MiXCR, one entry per CDR3 protein. The sample includes roughly 900,000 distinct CDR3 sequences, more than 25% of them seen just once. Sequenced sample: blood. These receptors all come from a woman older than 75 in good health.

This clonotype was observed at least ten times. CDR3 sequence reads: CATSDFGQDNYGYTF. DNA of the CDR3: TGTGCCACCAGTGATTTTGGACAGGATAACTATGGCTACACCTTC. V is TRBV24-1 and J is TRBJ1-2; 7 bases are a match to TRBD1. Germline V gene lookup returns CDR1 KGHDR and CDR2 SFDVKD. The J segment lost 1 base and the V segment lost 1 base, leaving 2 bases of the junction unmatched. The CDR3 length is 15 residues.

This chain uses TRBV20-1 with TRBJ2-7; 9 nucleotides line up with TRBD2. The CDR3 runs 15 residues. The germline gives CDR1 DFQATT, CDR2 SNEGSKA (reference sequence). The junction had 10 bases not matched to a gene; V was cut back by 7 bases and J by 0 bases. The CDR3 DNA reads as TGCAGTGTTAGGGGACTAGCCCCGAACTCCTACGAGCAGTACTTC. Translation gives CSVRGLAPNSYEQYF.

The V and J genes are TRBV6-5 and TRBJ2-3, with 9 bases that match TRBD1. Unmatched junction bases numbered 3, after V lost 0 bases and J lost 5 bases. Per germline, CDR1 MNHEY and CDR2 SVGAGI. The CDR3 spans 15 residues. The DNA for the CDR3 is TGTGCCAGCAGTTACTCGGGACAGGGTAAAGATACGCAGTATTTT. It translates to CASSYSGQGKDTQYF.

The sample holds many counts of this clonotype. DNA of the CDR3: TGTGCCAGCAGTAGGACGAGCTCCTACGAGCAGTACTTC. It translates to CASSRTSSYEQYF. V is TRBV27 and J is TRBJ2-7; the D is unclear. The CDR3 runs 13 residues. V gave up 5 bases and J gave up 0 bases, with 8 bases separating them. Germline V CDR1 and CDR2: MNHEY, SMNVEV (reference sequence).

The CDR3 protein is CASSPGGNEKLFF. Here the CDR3 DNA reads TGTGCCAGCTCACCAGGGGGGAATGAAAAACTGTTTTTT. The chain recombines TRBV18 with TRBJ1-4; weak D call: TRBD1 (5 bases). The CDR3 extends over 13 amino acids. CDR1 KGHSH and CDR2 LQKENI come from the germline V gene. The V gene lost 2 bases and the J gene lost 5 bases, with 6 bases spanning the gap.

Many counts were recorded for this clonotype. The V call is TRBV6-1, the J call TRBJ2-7; 8 nucleotides agree with TRBD1. This CDR3 spans 14 amino acids. J was trimmed by 2 bases and V by 3 bases; bases with no gene match: 3. The V gene's germline CDR1 is MNHNS and CDR2 SASEGT. CDR3 sequence (DNA): TGTGCCAGCAGTGAGGGACAGGTACCCTACGAGCAGTACTTC. Protein: CASSEGQVPYEQYF.

This clonotype was observed once. The chain has TRBV28 and TRBJ1-2; 8 bases align to TRBD1. The V segment lost 2 bases and the J segment 5 bases; nucleotides outside the gene matches: 7. This CDR3 region has 15 residues. The germline gives CDR1 MDHEN, CDR2 SYDVKM. In DNA, the CDR3 is TGTGCCAGCAGTTTAACCCCCGGGACAGGATATGGCTACACCTTC. Amino acids: CASSLTPGTGYGYTF.

There are a few counts of this clonotype. The rearrangement joins TRBV7-2 to TRBJ2-5; TRBD1 aligns across 7 bases. The V gene end was trimmed by 3 bases and the J gene end by 1 base; junction bases not matched to a gene: 5. This CDR3 has 15 residues. From germline, CDR1 is SGHTA and CDR2 FQGNSA. The CDR3 DNA reads TGTGCCAGCAGCTTGGTCGACAGGGCCCAAGAGACCCAGTACTTC. Residues: CASSLVDRAQETQYF. The variable domain in full, with the rest retrieved from reference TRBV7-2 and TRBJ2-5, is GAGVSQSPSNKVTEKGKDVELRCDPISGHTALYWYRQSLGQGLEFLIYFQGNSAPDKSGLPSDRFSAERTGGSVSTLTIQRTQQEDSAVYLCASSLVDRAQETQYFGPGTRLLVL.

This clonotype was detected ten times or more. The chain has TRBV5-1 and TRBJ1-2; D gene unclear. This CDR3 spans 12 amino acids. Germline-derived CDR1 and CDR2 are SGHRS and YFSETQ. Between the trimmed V and J ends, which lost 0 bases and 1 base, there was a span of 1 base. The CDR3 here is CASSLGNYGYTF. The CDR3 bases are TGCGCCAGCAGCTTGGGTAACTATGGCTACACCTTC.

This clonotype has only a few counts. This may come from a read error, since a much larger clone is one base off. The V gene is TRBV7-2, the J gene TRBJ1-2, with a possible D match to TRBD1 (5 bases). V was pared by 4 bases and J by 6 bases, with 15 bases between. Germline V CDR1 and CDR2: SGHTA, FQGNSA. The CDR3 runs 14 residues. DNA for the CDR3: TGTGCCAGCAGCTGGGGGACTAGTGCTAATGGCTACACCTTC. Its protein product is CASSWGTSANGYTF.

As regards this clonotype: At one end the junction does not follow the germline gene, possibly because of a read error. The rearrangement joins TRBV5-1 to TRBJ2-7; TRBD2 agrees at 11 bases. The CDR3 covers 13 residues. CDR1 is SGHRS, CDR2 YFSETQ, per germline. The CDR3 loop is CTSRIAGGHEQYF. The CDR3 nucleotides are TGCACCAGCAGGATAGCGGGGGGGCATGAGCAGTACTTC.

The genes are TRBV7-2 and TRBJ1-4; maybe TRBD1 (6 bases). Trimming shortened V by 8 bases and J by 2 bases, and 18 bases separated the two germline ends. The CDR3 is made up of 16 amino acids. CDR1 SGHTA and CDR2 FQGNSA come from the germline V gene. This CDR3 reads CASRRLGAGTNEKLFF. As DNA, the CDR3 is TGTGCCAGCCGGAGGTTGGGGGCCGGGACTAATGAAAAACTGTTTTTT.

This clonotype has a count of ten or more. CDR3 loop: CASSLAWAAYNEQFF. The CDR3 DNA reads as TGTGCCAGCAGCTTAGCTTGGGCGGCTTACAATGAGCAGTTCTTC. The chain uses TRBV11-2 and TRBJ2-1; D unresolved. CDR3 length: 15 residues. Germline loops: CDR1 SGHAT, CDR2 FQNNGV. With 1 base removed from V and 4 bases from J, the gap between germline ends came to 11 bases.

The chain uses TRBV5-6 and TRBJ2-5, with 11 bases aligning to TRBD2. The J call is uncertain, as TRBJ2-1 better fits the DNA end. This CDR3 is 16 amino acids long. Germline CDR1 reads SGHDT; CDR2 reads YYEEEE. DNA of the CDR3: TGTGCCAGCAGCCTTAGCGGGGGGGAAAGGGGAGAGACCCAGTTCTTC. It specifies CASSLSGGERGETQFF.

This chain joins TRBV11-2 and TRBJ2-4; D is perhaps TRBD2 (6 bases). This CDR3 spans 16 amino acids. Germline V gene sequence: CDR1 SGHAT, CDR2 FQNNGV. The germline V and J ends were trimmed by 3 bases and 6 bases, with 18 bases remaining between them. CDR3 DNA sequence: TGTGCCAGCAGCTTGGATCGCACGTCGGGGGTAAACATTCAGTACTTC. This codes for CASSLDRTSGVNIQYF.

The chain carries TRBV20-1 and TRBJ1-2, with a possible D match to TRBD1 (6 bases). The CDR3 loop spans 19 amino acids. Germline V gene data show CDR1 as DFQATT and CDR2 as SNEGSKA (reference sequence). V lost 6 bases and J 2 bases, leaving 31 bases between the germline ends. CDR3 DNA: TGCAGTGCCACAATCGGGGTAAAAGTGCCGAATACAGGGAACTATGGCTACACCTTC. Protein product: CSATIGVKVPNTGNYGYTF.

Many counts were recorded for this clonotype. This chain links TRBV20-1 with TRBJ2-3; TRBD1 matches at 8 bases. J lost 4 bases, V lost 3 bases, and 3 bases had no gene match. The CDR3 sequence is 13 residues long. The germline gives CDR1 DFQATT, CDR2 SNEGSKA (reference sequence). As DNA, the CDR3 is TGCAGTGCTAGGGACAGGGTGGCAGATACGCAGTATTTT. Protein product: CSARDRVADTQYF.

This clonotype has more than one count but fewer than ten. The chain recombines TRBV7-2 with TRBJ2-2; D unresolved. V lost 5 bases, J lost 1 base, and 11 bases lay in between. CDR1 and CDR2 from the germline V gene are SGHTA and FQGNSA. This CDR3 spans 15 amino acids. The CDR3 loop reads CASSLTVGNTGELFF. In DNA form, the CDR3 reads TGTGCCAGCAGCCTTACTGTAGGGAACACCGGGGAGCTGTTTTTT.

This clonotype was recorded a few times. This may come from a read error, since a much larger clone is one base off. V usage is TRBV7-9 and J usage is TRBJ2-5; TRBD1 aligns across 8 bases. The CDR3 has 14 amino acids. Germline CDR1 is SEHNR and CDR2 is FQNEAQ (reference sequence). The CDR3 is CASSWGDRQEAQYF. CDR3 nucleotides: TGTGCCAGCAGCTGGGGGGACAGGCAAGAGGCCCAGTACTTC.

This clonotype was counted many times. The V gene is TRBV30, the J gene TRBJ2-6, with D hard to call. The CDR3 covers 15 residues. CDR1 and CDR2 (germline): GTSNPN, SVGIG (reference sequence). Trimming removed 4 bases from V and 1 base from J, with 11 bases in between. The CDR3 protein is CAWTLTSSGANVLTF. In DNA, the CDR3 is TGTGCCTGGACCCTGACAAGTTCTGGGGCCAACGTCCTGACTTTC. The whole variable domain, filled in from reference TRBV30 and TRBJ2-6, reads SQTIHQWPATLVQPVGSPLSLECTVEGTSNPNLYWYRQAAGRGLQLLFYSVGIGQISSEVPQNLSASRPQDRQFILSSKKLLLSDSGFYLCAWTLTSSGANVLTFGAGSRLTVL.

The chain is built from TRBV19 and TRBJ2-5; no reliable D call. The CDR3 spans 13 residues. The V gene's germline CDR1 is LNHDA and CDR2 SQIVND (reference sequence). Between the trimmed V and J ends, which lost 8 bases and 2 bases, there was a span of 12 bases. CDR3 nucleotide sequence: TGTGCCAGTGGTAGTCAGTTACAAGAGACCCAGTACTTC. This gives the protein CASGSQLQETQYF. The full variable domain, with the rest looked up from reference TRBV19 and TRBJ2-5, is DGGITQSPKYLFRKEGQNVTLSCEQNLNHDAMYWYRQDPGQGLRLIYYSQIVNDFQKGDIAEGYSVSREKKESFPLTVTSAQKNPTAFYLCASGSQLQETQYFGPGTRLLVL.

The sample holds one count of this clonotype. Germline and junction disagree at one end, which may indicate a read error. The V gene is TRBV6-6, the J gene TRBJ2-1; 8 bases are shared with TRBD2. The V gene's germline CDR1 is MNHNY and CDR2 SVGAGI (reference sequence). The CDR3 contains 15 residues. The CDR3 DNA reads TGTGCCAGCAGTTCCGAGCGGGGGCCGCAGCGCGAGCAGTTCTTT. Its translation is CASSSERGPQREQFF.